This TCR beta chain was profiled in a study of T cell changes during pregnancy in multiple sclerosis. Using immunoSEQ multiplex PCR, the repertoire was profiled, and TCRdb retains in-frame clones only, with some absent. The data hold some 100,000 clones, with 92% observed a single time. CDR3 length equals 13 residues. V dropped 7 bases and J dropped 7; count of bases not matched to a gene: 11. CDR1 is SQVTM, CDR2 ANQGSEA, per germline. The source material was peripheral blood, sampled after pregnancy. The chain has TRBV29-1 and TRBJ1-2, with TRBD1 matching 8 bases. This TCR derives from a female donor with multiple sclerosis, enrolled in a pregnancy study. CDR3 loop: CSGGPGGAFGYTF. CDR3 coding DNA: TGCAGCGGGGGGCCAGGGGGCGCGTTTGGCTACACCTTC.